Presented here are 9 T cell receptor beta chains from one specimen sequenced in a study of blood T cell repertoires in COVID-19. Produced via immunoSEQ multiplex PCR; TCRdb's table is partial and in-frame only. This table holds tens of thousands of clones, around 82% found once. Sequenced material: peripheral blood. These receptors all come from a woman of 80 years or more with acute or convalescent COVID-19.

V gene TRBV5-1 combines with J gene TRBJ2-1; TRBD2 is a possible D gene (6 bases). V lost 1 base and J lost 6, with 20 bases in between. The CDR3 length is 17 residues. The germline CDR1 and CDR2 sequences are SGHRS and YFSETQ. As DNA, the CDR3 is TGCGCCAGCAGCTTGATCCCCGGGACTCCGGGCCGCAATGAGCAGTTCTTC. It translates to CASSLIPGTPGRNEQFF.

The chain is built from TRBV10-3 and TRBJ1-1, with D uncertain. The CDR3 loop spans 16 amino acids. Trimming pared 0 bases from V and 0 bases from J, leaving 11 bases between. CDR1 is ENHRY, CDR2 SYGVKD, per germline. The CDR3 loop is CAISESARSMNTEAFF. The CDR3 DNA sequence: TGTGCCATCAGTGAGTCGGCTCGTTCAATGAACACTGAAGCTTTCTTT.

The chain uses TRBV24-1 and TRBJ1-2, with 7 bases matching TRBD1. The germline V gene has CDR1 KGHDR and CDR2 SFDVKD. The CDR3 spans 12 residues. Losses at the gene ends were 4 bases for V and 10 bases for J; bases not matched to a gene: 5. CDR3: CATSDPTGSYTF. CDR3 bases: TGTGCCACCAGTGACCCGACAGGGTCCTACACCTTC.

The V and J genes are TRBV7-9 and TRBJ1-6; TRBD1 is a possible D gene (5 bases). This CDR3 region has 14 residues. Germline CDR1 SEHNR, CDR2 FQNEAQ (reference sequence). Trimming shortened V by 2 bases and J by 5 bases, and 7 bases separated the two germline ends. CDR3 amino acids: CASSLSGNNSPLHF. The CDR3, as DNA: TGTGCCAGCAGCTTATCAGGGAATAATTCACCCCTCCACTTT. The full variable domain, with the rest looked up from reference TRBV7-9 and TRBJ1-6, is DTGVSQNPRHKITKRGQNVTFRCDPISEHNRLYWYRQTLGQGPEFLTYFQNEAQLEKSRLLSDRFSAERPKGSFSTLEIQRTEQGDSAMYLCASSLSGNNSPLHFGNGTRLTVT.

The V and J genes are TRBV7-6 and TRBJ1-6; a weak D match, TRBD1 (5 bases). The CDR3 length is 16 residues. V was clipped by 2 bases and J by 7 bases, with 15 bases between them. Germline V gene lookup returns CDR1 SGHVS and CDR2 FNYEAQ. The CDR3 DNA reads as TGTGCCAGCAGCTTAAATGACGACAGAGAAAATTCACCCCTCCACTTT. It codes for CASSLNDDRENSPLHF. The entire variable domain, with the rest obtained from reference TRBV7-6 and TRBJ1-6, is as follows: GAGVSQSPRYKVTKRGQDVALRCDPISGHVSLYWYRQALGQGPEFLTYFNYEAQQDKSGLPNDRFSAERPEGSISTLTIQRTEQRDSAMYRCASSLNDDRENSPLHFGNGTRLTVT.

The chain uses TRBV27 and TRBJ1-1; TRBD1 might be the D (6 bases). V gave up 9 bases and J gave up 1 base, with 12 bases separating them. Germline CDR1 is MNHEY and CDR2 is SMNVEV (reference sequence). The CDR3 totals 13 residues. The CDR3 DNA reads TGTGCCAGTTCCCCGGGACAGAACACTGAAGCTTTCTTT. Translated: CASSPGQNTEAFF.

The V and J genes are TRBV3-1 (or the pseudogene TRBV3-2) and TRBJ1-5; no definite D call. The V end was cut by 4 bases, the J end by 6 bases, with 22 bases between. The length of the CDR3 is 17 residues. CDR1 and CDR2 (germline): LGHDT, YNNKEL (reference sequence). The CDR3 loop reads CASSPYKPQVGFQPQHF. CDR3 nucleotide sequence: TGTGCCAGCAGCCCCTATAAACCCCAGGTGGGTTTTCAGCCCCAGCATTTT.

The CDR3 DNA reads TGCGCCAGCAGACTAGCGGAAACCTACAATGAGCAGTTCTTC. This encodes CASRLAETYNEQFF. The chain joins TRBV5-1 to TRBJ2-1; 8 nucleotides match TRBD2. CDR1 SGHRS and CDR2 YFSETQ come from the germline V gene. The CDR3 runs 14 residues. V trimming: 5 bases; J trimming: 2 bases; junction bases outside the gene matches: 3. Supplemented by reference TRBV5-1 and TRBJ2-1, the full variable domain reads KAGVTQTPRYLIKTRGQQVTLSCSPISGHRSVSWYQQTPGQGLQFLFEYFSETQRNKGNFPGRFSGRQFSNSRSEMNVSTLELGDSALYLCASRLAETYNEQFFGPGTRLTVL.

This sequence joins TRBV10-2 and TRBJ2-1; possibly TRBD1 for D (8 bases). The length of the CDR3 is 13 residues. Trimming took 9 bases from V and 5 from J, leaving 14 bases between them. Germline-derived CDR1 and CDR2 are WSHSY and SAAADI. CDR3 sequence (DNA): TGCGCCAGTCGACAGGGGACTAACAATGAGCAGTTCTTC. Translating gives CASRQGTNNEQFF.